Below, 27 T cell receptor beta chains from the same sample are listed, as sequenced in a study of T cell responses to AZD1222 COVID-19 vaccine. Clones were sequenced by immunoSEQ multiplex PCR, and TCRdb holds only the in-frame ones, with some missing. The sample records some 160,000 clones, roughly 91% being singletons. This material consisted of peripheral blood, taken 28 days after the second AZD1222 dose. The receptors here all came from an adult who received the AZD1222 COVID-19 vaccine.

As regards this clone: The same CDR3 is also encoded by other DNA sequences in this sample. The gene calls are TRBV29-1 and TRBJ1-1; TRBD1 matches 7 bases. The CDR3 has 13 amino acids. V trimming: 4 bases; J trimming: 0 bases; junction bases outside the gene matches: 2. Germline values: CDR1 SQVTM, CDR2 ANQGSEA. CDR3 bases: TGCAGCGTTGTGGGACAGATGAACACTGAAGCTTTCTTT. Translated, it gives CSVVGQMNTEAFF. The complete variable domain, with remaining parts taken from reference TRBV29-1 and TRBJ1-1, reads SAVISQKPSRDICQRGTSLTIQCQVDSQVTMMFWYRQQPGQSLTLIATANQGSEATYESGFVIDKFPISRPNLTFSTLTVSNMSPEDSSIYLCSVVGQMNTEAFFGQGTRLTVV.

The chain has TRBV6-5 and TRBJ2-5; D tentatively fits TRBD1 or TRBD2 (6 bases each). Germline V gene lookup returns CDR1 MNHEY and CDR2 SVGAGI. The CDR3 is 15 residues long. V shed 0 bases and J shed 5 bases, with 13 bases lying between them. For the CDR3, the DNA is TGTGCCAGCAGTTACTCGAAGGGGGGTTGGGAGACCCAGTACTTC. Translation gives CASSYSKGGWETQYF.

As to this clone: Mismatch with germline at one junction end may stem from a read error. J is TRBJ2-3 and V is TRBV24-1, with a tentative D call TRBD1 (5 bases). Looked up from germline, CDR1 is KGHDR and CDR2 is SFDVKD. The CDR3 extends over 14 amino acids. In DNA form, the CDR3 reads TGTCCGGTTCTGTTTGGACATTTGGAAGATGCGCAGTATTTT. This sequence encodes CPVLFGHLEDAQYF.

The chain couples TRBV3-1 (or the pseudogene TRBV3-2) to TRBJ2-7; D remains ambiguous. This CDR3 is built from 16 residues. CDR1 is LGHDT and CDR2 is YNNKEL in the germline V gene (reference sequence). The germline V and J ends were trimmed by 2 bases and 0 bases, with 14 bases remaining between them. CDR3 in amino acids: CASSQTSAELSYEQYF. For the CDR3, the DNA is TGTGCCAGCAGCCAAACAAGCGCGGAGCTCTCCTACGAGCAGTACTTC.

The chain is built from TRBV3-1 (or the pseudogene TRBV3-2) and TRBJ2-6; D is undetermined. The CDR3 spans 17 residues. The germline gives CDR1 LGHDT, CDR2 YNNKEL (reference sequence). Trimming removed 0 bases at V and 0 bases at J, with 9 bases between. The CDR3 DNA sequence: TGTGCCAGCAGCCAAGAGCCAGGAGCCTCTGGGGCCAACGTCCTGACTTTC. Encoded protein: CASSQEPGASGANVLTF.

The chain recombines TRBV10-3 with TRBJ2-7, with 11 bases fitting TRBD2. Germline values: CDR1 ENHRY, CDR2 SYGVKD. J was trimmed by 5 bases and V by 6 bases; bases with no gene match: 3. This CDR3 contains 13 residues. In DNA, the CDR3 is TGTGCCATCAGGACTAGCGGGACCCACGAGCAGTACTTC. Translated: CAIRTSGTHEQYF.

The V call is TRBV30, the J call TRBJ1-1; D is ambiguous. The length of the CDR3 is 15 residues. Trimming removed 0 bases at V and 4 bases at J, with 15 bases between. Looked up from germline, CDR1 is GTSNPN and CDR2 is SVGIG (reference sequence). In DNA form, the CDR3 reads TGTGCCTGGAGTGTTGGAGACGCTCGGGCCACTGAAGCTTTCTTT. As protein: CAWSVGDARATEAFF.

The chain joins TRBV21-1 to TRBJ2-1; the table's D call, TRBD2, has no DNA check behind it. TRBV21-1 is shown as a pseudogene. The CDR3 contains 15 residues. The CDR3 nucleotides read TGTGCCAGCAGCAAAGAGGAGGTCCATTACAATGAGCAGTTCTTC. This gives the protein CASSKEEVHYNEQFF.

J is TRBJ1-6 and V is TRBV11-2, with 11 bases identical to TRBD1. The CDR3 is 15 residues long. Germline CDR1 SGHAT, CDR2 FQNNGV. V lost 8 bases, J lost 9 bases, and 9 bases stayed unmatched. CDR3 nucleotide sequence: TGTGCCAGCTCAGCTATGGGGACAGGGGGTTCACCCCTCCACTTT. Translation: CASSAMGTGGSPLHF. Complete variable domain (other parts from reference TRBV11-2 and TRBJ1-6): EAGVAQSPRYKIIEKRQSVAFWCNPISGHATLYWYQQILGQGPKLLIQFQNNGVVDDSQLPKDRFSAERLKGVDSTLKIQPAKLEDSAVYLCASSAMGTGGSPLHFGNGTRLTVT.

The chain joins TRBV13 to TRBJ2-1; 12 positions agree with TRBD2. The junction had 7 bases not matched to a gene; V was cut back by 5 bases and J by 2 bases. CDR1 is PRHDT and CDR2 is FYEKMQ in the germline V gene (reference sequence). The CDR3 covers 17 residues. The CDR3 loop reads CASSLRTSGAPYNEQFF. The CDR3 region has the DNA TGTGCCAGCAGCCTAAGGACTAGCGGGGCCCCCTACAATGAGCAGTTCTTC.

The V call is TRBV19, the J call TRBJ1-5; no clear D. Germline values: CDR1 LNHDA, CDR2 SQIVND (reference sequence). The CDR3 is made up of 12 amino acids. The germline V and J ends were trimmed by 6 bases and 5 bases, with 8 bases remaining between them. The DNA for the CDR3 is TGTGCCAGTAGCCACCTGGATCAGCCCCAGCATTTT. Its protein product is CASSHLDQPQHF.

V is TRBV7-2 and J is TRBJ1-2; TRBD1 is a possible D gene (5 bases). Germline CDR1 reads SGHTA; CDR2 reads FQGNSA. The CDR3 contains 14 residues. V was cut by 7 bases and J by 4 bases, with 16 bases left in between. The CDR3 is CASTRTQGVYGYTF. The CDR3 nucleotides read TGTGCCAGCACCCGGACCCAGGGTGTCTATGGCTACACCTTC.

This chain links TRBV27 with TRBJ2-7, with 16 bases matching TRBD2. The CDR3 sequence is 15 residues long. Trimming cost V 8 bases and J 0 bases; bases outside gene matches: 1. Per the germline V gene, CDR1 is MNHEY and CDR2 is SMNVEV (reference sequence). In DNA form, the CDR3 reads TGTGCCAGCGGGACTAGCGGGAGGGGCTCCTACGAGCAGTACTTC. This translates into CASGTSGRGSYEQYF.

This clone was recorded once. J is TRBJ2-3 and V is TRBV24-1; the D is unclear. Germline V lookup: CDR1 KGHDR, CDR2 SFDVKD. The CDR3 is made up of 12 amino acids. Deletions cut 1 base from V and 4 bases from J, with 2 bases between. The CDR3 loop is CATSDLSDTQYF. The CDR3 DNA is TGTGCCACCAGTGATTTATCAGATACGCAGTATTTT.

This clone has just one count. The V call is TRBV7-2, the J call TRBJ2-7; 8 bases are a match to TRBD2. The CDR3 covers 15 residues. The germline V gene has CDR1 SGHTA and CDR2 FQGNSA. J was trimmed by 1 base and V by 4 bases; bases with no gene match: 6. The CDR3 DNA is TGTGCCAGCAGCTCCCAAGCGGGGGTATCCTACGAGCAGTACTTC. Translated: CASSSQAGVSYEQYF.

The chain joins TRBV6-5 to TRBJ1-1, with D perhaps matching TRBD1 (6 bases). This CDR3 spans 13 amino acids. The V end was cut by 6 bases, the J end by 4 bases, with 12 bases between. Germline CDR1 MNHEY, CDR2 SVGAGI. Written as DNA, the CDR3 is TGTGCCAGCAGCCTACAGGGTGGCACTGAAGCTTTCTTT. Encoded protein: CASSLQGGTEAFF.

The V gene is TRBV5-1, the J gene TRBJ1-4; perhaps TRBD1 as D (5 bases). CDR1 SGHRS and CDR2 YFSETQ come from the germline V gene. The CDR3 is 14 residues long. V was cut by 4 bases and J by 1 base, with 8 bases left in between. The CDR3 coding sequence is TGCGCCAGCAGCCCGGGGGGAACTAATGAAAAACTGTTTTTT. This gives the protein CASSPGGTNEKLFF.

The gene calls are TRBV5-1 and TRBJ2-7; D unclear. The CDR3 runs 14 residues. The ends were cut back, 2 bases at V and 2 bases at J, with 11 bases in the middle. Germline values: CDR1 SGHRS, CDR2 YFSETQ. The CDR3 here is CASSLGQLTYEQYF. Written as DNA, the CDR3 is TGCGCCAGCAGCTTAGGGCAGTTAACCTACGAGCAGTACTTC.

This clone was counted a single time. The rearrangement joins TRBV29-1 to TRBJ2-2; the match to TRBD1 covers 7 bases. Losses at the gene ends were 7 bases for V and 7 bases for J; bases not matched to a gene: 9. Per germline, CDR1 SQVTM and CDR2 ANQGSEA. The CDR3 contains 13 residues. In DNA form, the CDR3 reads TGCAGCGCCTCCGGGACAGCCTTCGGGGAGCTGTTTTTT. It encodes CSASGTAFGELFF.

The genes are TRBV5-1 and TRBJ1-3; D remains ambiguous. The CDR3 is 15 residues long. The germline V gene has CDR1 SGHRS and CDR2 YFSETQ. V lost 4 bases and J lost 0, with 11 bases in between. CDR3 region: CASSPGYLSGNTIYF. DNA of the CDR3: TGCGCCAGCAGCCCTGGGTACCTCTCTGGAAACACCATATATTTT.

DNA for the CDR3: TGTGCCAGCAGCGTAGAAGTGGGGGTGAACACTGAAGCTTTCTTT. Protein product: CASSVEVGVNTEAFF. The rearrangement links TRBV9 to TRBJ1-1; D perhaps matches TRBD1 (5 bases). The CDR3 contains 15 residues. Germline loops: CDR1 SGDLS, CDR2 YYNGEE. Between the trimmed V and J ends, which lost 0 bases and 0 bases, there was a span of 9 bases.

V gene TRBV28 combines with J gene TRBJ1-6, with TRBD1 identical over 11 bases. The CDR3 loop spans 15 amino acids. The V and J ends lost 6 bases and 9 bases, in that order; junction bases with no gene match: 7. The germline V gene has CDR1 MDHEN and CDR2 SYDVKM. CDR3 coding DNA: TGTGCCAGCAGCACGGGACAGGGGGGACCTTCACCCCTCCACTTT. It is translated as CASSTGQGGPSPLHF.

The chain links TRBV4-1 to TRBJ2-1; tentatively, D is TRBD1 (5 bases). The CDR3 totals 16 residues. CDR1 and CDR2 (germline): MGHRA, YSYEKL. Deletions cut 2 bases from V and 5 bases from J, with 16 bases between. The CDR3 reads CASSQPDRTIHNEQFF. CDR3 nucleotide sequence: TGCGCCAGCAGCCAACCCGATAGGACAATACACAATGAGCAGTTCTTC.

CDR3 in amino acids: CASSRRTGGMNTEAFF. In DNA form, the CDR3 reads TGTGCCAGCAGCCGCCGGACAGGGGGAATGAACACTGAAGCTTTCTTT. The J gene is TRBJ1-1, the V gene TRBV4-2, with 10 nucleotides matching TRBD1. In germline, CDR1 is LGHNA, CDR2 YNFKEQ. With 4 bases clipped from V and 0 bases from J, the junction kept 5 bases outside the gene matches. CDR3 size: 16 residues.

This rearrangement joins TRBV18 to TRBJ2-2; 8 bases fit TRBD2. CDR3 size: 15 residues. Looked up from germline, CDR1 is KGHSH and CDR2 is LQKENI. Germline trimming cut 5 bases from V and 4 bases from J; bases unmatched to any gene: 6. The CDR3 nucleotides read TGTGCCAGCTCAACCACACTAGCGGTCACCGGGGAGCTGTTTTTT. Translation: CASSTTLAVTGELFF.

The V and J genes are TRBV5-4 and TRBJ2-3; the D is unclear. The CDR3 is 13 residues long. Per germline, CDR1 SGHNT and CDR2 YYREEE (reference sequence). V lost 0 bases and J 2 bases, leaving 4 bases between the germline ends. The CDR3 loop reads CASSLGLTDTQYF. CDR3 coding DNA: TGTGCCAGCAGCTTGGGACTCACAGATACGCAGTATTTT. Supplemented by reference TRBV5-4 and TRBJ2-3, the full variable domain reads ETGVTQSPTHLIKTRGQQVTLRCSSQSGHNTVSWYQQALGQGPQFIFQYYREEENGRGNFPPRFSGLQFPNYSSELNVNALELDDSALYLCASSLGLTDTQYFGPGTRLTVL.

This clone was recorded once. The rearrangement joins TRBV19 to TRBJ2-3; D not certain. Trimming shortened V by 4 bases and J by 2 bases, and 10 bases separated the two germline ends. CDR3 length equals 14 residues. The germline CDR1 and CDR2 sequences are LNHDA and SQIVND (reference sequence). In DNA form, the CDR3 reads TGTGCCAGTAGTACCTATCCCGACACAGATACGCAGTATTTT. Its protein product is CASSTYPDTDTQYF.